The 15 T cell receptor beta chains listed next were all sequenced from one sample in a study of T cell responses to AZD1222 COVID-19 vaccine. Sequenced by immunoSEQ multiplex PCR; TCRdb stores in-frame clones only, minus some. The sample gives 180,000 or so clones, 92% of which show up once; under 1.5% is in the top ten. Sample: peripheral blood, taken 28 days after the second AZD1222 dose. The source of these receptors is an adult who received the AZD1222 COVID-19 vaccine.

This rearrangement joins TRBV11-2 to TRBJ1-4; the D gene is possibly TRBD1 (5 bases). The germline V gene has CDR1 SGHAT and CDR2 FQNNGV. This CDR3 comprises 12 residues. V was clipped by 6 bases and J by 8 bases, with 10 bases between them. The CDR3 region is CASRGPKEKLFF. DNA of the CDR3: TGTGCCAGCAGGGGGCCGAAGGAAAAACTGTTTTTT.

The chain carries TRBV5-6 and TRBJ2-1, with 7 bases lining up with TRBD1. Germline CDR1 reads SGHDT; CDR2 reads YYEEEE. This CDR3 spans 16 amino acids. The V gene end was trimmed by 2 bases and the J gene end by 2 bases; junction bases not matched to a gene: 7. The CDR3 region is CASSLVTGVAYNEQFF. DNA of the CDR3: TGTGCCAGCAGCTTAGTAACAGGGGTCGCCTACAATGAGCAGTTCTTC.

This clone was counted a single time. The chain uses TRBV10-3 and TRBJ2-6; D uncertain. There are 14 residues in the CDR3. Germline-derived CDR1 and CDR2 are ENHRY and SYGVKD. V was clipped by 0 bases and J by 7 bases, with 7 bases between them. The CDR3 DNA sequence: TGTGCCATCAGTGAGTCAGGCAGCGCCAACGTCCTGACTTTC. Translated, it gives CAISESGSANVLTF.

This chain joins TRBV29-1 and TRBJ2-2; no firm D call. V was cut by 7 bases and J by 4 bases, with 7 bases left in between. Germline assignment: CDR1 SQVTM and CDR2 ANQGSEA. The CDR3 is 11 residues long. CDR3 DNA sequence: TGCAGCGCTATATCCACCGGGGAGCTGTTTTTT. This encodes CSAISTGELFF.

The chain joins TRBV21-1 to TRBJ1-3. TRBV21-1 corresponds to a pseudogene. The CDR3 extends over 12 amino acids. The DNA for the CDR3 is TGTGCCAGCAGCAAAGGGCGGGACACCATATATTTT. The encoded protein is CASSKGRDTIYF.

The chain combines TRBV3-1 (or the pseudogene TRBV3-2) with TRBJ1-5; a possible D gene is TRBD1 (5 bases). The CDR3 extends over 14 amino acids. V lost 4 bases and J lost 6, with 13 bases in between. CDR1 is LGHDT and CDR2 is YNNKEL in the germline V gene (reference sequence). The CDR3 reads CASSPGGRLQPQHF. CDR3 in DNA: TGTGCCAGCAGCCCCGGGGGTAGGCTTCAGCCCCAGCATTTT.

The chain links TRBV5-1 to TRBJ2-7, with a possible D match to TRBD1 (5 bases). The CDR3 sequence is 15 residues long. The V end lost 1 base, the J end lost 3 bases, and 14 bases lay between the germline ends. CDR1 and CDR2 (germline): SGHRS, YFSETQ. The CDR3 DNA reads TGCGCCAGCAGCTTGTTGTCAGGGAATTTCTACGAGCAGTACTTC. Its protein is CASSLLSGNFYEQYF.

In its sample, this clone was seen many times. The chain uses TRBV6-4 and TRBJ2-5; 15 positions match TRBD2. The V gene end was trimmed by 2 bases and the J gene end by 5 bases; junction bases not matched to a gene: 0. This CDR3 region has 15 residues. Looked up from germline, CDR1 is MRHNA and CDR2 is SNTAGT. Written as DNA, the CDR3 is TGTGCCAGCAGTGACGGGACTAGCGGGAGGGAGACCCAGTACTTC. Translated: CASSDGTSGRETQYF.

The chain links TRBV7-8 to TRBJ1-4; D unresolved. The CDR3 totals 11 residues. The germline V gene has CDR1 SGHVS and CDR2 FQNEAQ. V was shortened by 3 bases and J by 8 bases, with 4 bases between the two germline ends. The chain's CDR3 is CASSFLEKLFF. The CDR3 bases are TGTGCCAGCAGCTTCCTAGAAAAACTGTTTTTT.

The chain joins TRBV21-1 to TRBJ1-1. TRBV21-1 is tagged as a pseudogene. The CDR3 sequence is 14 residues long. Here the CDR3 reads CASSRSRRRAEAFF. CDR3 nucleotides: TGTGCCAGCAGCAGATCCCGCAGACGGGCTGAAGCTTTCTTT.

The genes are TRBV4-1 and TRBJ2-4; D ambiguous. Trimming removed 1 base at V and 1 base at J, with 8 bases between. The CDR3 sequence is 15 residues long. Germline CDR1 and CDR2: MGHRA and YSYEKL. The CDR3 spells CASSQGARAKNIQYF. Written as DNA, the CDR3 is TGCGCCAGCAGCCAAGGAGCCCGGGCCAAAAACATTCAGTACTTC.

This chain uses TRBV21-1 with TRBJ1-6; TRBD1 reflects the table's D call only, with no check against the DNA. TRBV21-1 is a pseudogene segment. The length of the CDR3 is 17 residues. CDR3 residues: CASSKAATGGTGSPLHF. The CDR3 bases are TGTGCCAGCAGCAAAGCCGCTACAGGGGGCACGGGTTCACCCCTCCACTTT.

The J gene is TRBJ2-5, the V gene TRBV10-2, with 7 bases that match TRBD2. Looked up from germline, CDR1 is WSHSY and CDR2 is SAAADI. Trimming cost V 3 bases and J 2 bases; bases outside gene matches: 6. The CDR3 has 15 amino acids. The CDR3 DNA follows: TGCGCCAGCAGTGAAGGGACTACCTTACAAGAGACCCAGTACTTC. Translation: CASSEGTTLQETQYF.

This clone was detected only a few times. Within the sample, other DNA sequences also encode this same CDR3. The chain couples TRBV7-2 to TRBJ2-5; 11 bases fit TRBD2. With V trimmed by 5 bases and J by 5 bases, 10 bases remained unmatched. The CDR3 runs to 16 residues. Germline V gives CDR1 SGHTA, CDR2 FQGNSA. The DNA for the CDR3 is TGTGCCAGCAGCATACTAGCGGGGGCAGTCGGGGAGACCCAGTACTTC. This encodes CASSILAGAVGETQYF.

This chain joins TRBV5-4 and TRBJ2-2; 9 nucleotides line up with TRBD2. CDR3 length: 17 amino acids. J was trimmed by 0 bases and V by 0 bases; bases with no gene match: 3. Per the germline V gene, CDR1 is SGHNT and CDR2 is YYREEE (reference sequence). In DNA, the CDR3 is TGTGCCAGCAGCTTGGGCGGGGGGGCCTCGAACACCGGGGAGCTGTTTTTT. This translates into CASSLGGGASNTGELFF.